This entry lists 27 T cell receptor beta chains sequenced from one sample in a study of blood T cells in healthy people across ages. A sample-barcoded 5' primer and a J-beta primer mix were used in a second PCR of roughly 6 to 11 cycles. From the 5' RACE reads, TCRdb called clonotypes with MiXCR, one entry per CDR3 protein. This repertoire shows more than 900,000 distinct CDR3 sequences, less than 25% found once; its top ten account for 0.75%. The same specimen was also included in a second study, on T cells of mothers and their children.

The material sequenced was blood. All receptors come from a girl aged 2-10 years in good health.

The V gene is TRBV12-3 or TRBV12-4, the J gene TRBJ2-5; 8 positions match TRBD1. The trim removed 7 bases at V and 2 bases at J, leaving 9 bases unmatched. This CDR3 spans 15 amino acids. CDR3 coding DNA: TGTGCCAGCAACGGCGGACAGGGACAACAAGAGACCCAGTACTTC. Its protein product is CASNGGQGQQETQYF.

In its sample, this clonotype was seen a few times. The chain employs TRBV20-1 and TRBJ1-5, with TRBD1 matching over 9 bases. Germline V gene sequence: CDR1 DFQATT, CDR2 SNEGSKA (reference sequence). CDR3 length equals 14 residues. The ends lost 6 bases at V and 2 bases at J; junction bases unmatched: 5. The CDR3 DNA reads TGCAGTGCCGTACAGGGGGCCGGCAATCAGCCCCAGCATTTT. This sequence encodes CSAVQGAGNQPQHF.

V and J are TRBV7-9 and TRBJ2-3; D is undetermined. Germline CDR1 and CDR2: SEHNR and FQNEAQ (reference sequence). Trimming left V 3 bases short and J 2 bases short, with 9 bases between. This CDR3 region has 14 residues. DNA for the CDR3: TGTGCCAGCAGCTTGAAAGGGAACACAGATACGCAGTATTTT. Encoded protein: CASSLKGNTDTQYF.

In this sample, this clonotype turned up a few times. This chain joins TRBV28 and TRBJ2-7, with no clear D. Germline V gene lookup returns CDR1 MDHEN and CDR2 SYDVKM. Trimming cost V 6 bases and J 7 bases, with 22 bases left between them. CDR3 length: 15 amino acids. The CDR3 reads CASSKLDGRVGEQYF. The CDR3 DNA is TGTGCCAGCAGCAAACTGGACGGAAGGGTAGGGGAGCAGTACTTC.

The genes are TRBV6-5 and TRBJ1-3, with D maybe TRBD1 (6 bases). Per the germline V gene, CDR1 is MNHEY and CDR2 is SVGAGI. This CDR3 contains 15 residues. The germline V and J ends were trimmed by 2 bases and 0 bases, with 8 bases remaining between them. The CDR3 protein is CASSYGTLSGNTIYF. In DNA, the CDR3 is TGTGCCAGCAGTTACGGGACACTCTCTGGAAACACCATATATTTT.

The genes are TRBV5-1 and TRBJ1-1; TRBD1 agrees at 9 bases. CDR1 and CDR2 (germline): SGHRS, YFSETQ. The V gene end was trimmed by 0 bases and the J gene end by 1 base; junction bases not matched to a gene: 7. The CDR3 loop spans 17 amino acids. CDR3 DNA: TGCGCCAGCAGCTTGGGTTACAGGGGGCGCGAGAACACTGAAGCTTTCTTT. This translates into CASSLGYRGRENTEAFF.

The genes are TRBV28 and TRBJ2-5, with 7 bases identical to TRBD1. The assigned J gene may be wrong: the sequence end matches TRBJ2-7 better. The V gene's germline CDR1 is MDHEN and CDR2 SYDVKM. The CDR3 spans 14 residues. CDR3: CASSSFGTEYEQYF. DNA of the CDR3: TGTGCCAGCAGTTCATTTGGGACAGAATACGAGCAGTACTTC.

This chain uses TRBV28 with TRBJ2-3; 10 bases are shared with TRBD2. The CDR3 covers 15 residues. The V segment lost 7 bases and the J segment 2 bases; nucleotides outside the gene matches: 6. Germline CDR1 and CDR2: MDHEN and SYDVKM. CDR3 sequence: CASIQAGGYTDTQYF. The CDR3 DNA is TGTGCCAGCATTCAAGCGGGAGGGTACACAGATACGCAGTATTTT.

The gene calls are TRBV5-6 and TRBJ2-5; D is perhaps TRBD2 (5 bases). V was trimmed by 5 bases and J by 5 bases, leaving 19 bases between them. The CDR3 totals 15 residues. Germline loops: CDR1 SGHDT, CDR2 YYEEEE. The CDR3 is CASSTVGGPGETQYF. DNA of the CDR3: TGTGCCAGCAGTACGGTCGGAGGTCCGGGGGAGACCCAGTACTTC.

Many counts were recorded for this clonotype. This chain uses TRBV27 with TRBJ1-4, with D possibly being TRBD1 (6 bases). The V end was cut by 0 bases, the J end by 7 bases, with 9 bases between. From germline, CDR1 is MNHEY and CDR2 SMNVEV (reference sequence). The CDR3 sequence is 14 residues long. The CDR3 spells CASSLSGAGEKLFF. In nucleotides, the CDR3 is TGTGCCAGCAGTTTATCGGGGGCGGGTGAAAAACTGTTTTTT.

Only a few counts were recorded for this clonotype. The chain employs TRBV4-2 and TRBJ2-5; 10 bases line up with TRBD2. There are 18 residues in the CDR3. The V and J ends lost 0 bases and 5 bases, in that order; junction bases with no gene match: 12. The germline CDR1 and CDR2 sequences are LGHNA and YNFKEQ. CDR3 residues: CASSQEALAGAILETQYF. CDR3 DNA sequence: TGTGCCAGCAGCCAAGAGGCTCTAGCGGGGGCCATTCTGGAGACCCAGTACTTC.

The J gene is TRBJ1-5, the V gene TRBV20-1; TRBD1 matches at 7 bases. Germline CDR1 reads DFQATT; CDR2 reads SNEGSKA (reference sequence). Trimming took 1 base from V and 5 from J; bases not matched to a gene: 5. The CDR3 length is 14 residues. Here the CDR3 DNA reads TGCAGTGCTAGAGTTGGGACAGACCATCAGCCCCAGCATTTT. Its translation is CSARVGTDHQPQHF.

This clonotype occurred a few times. The chain recombines TRBV29-1 with TRBJ2-7, with TRBD2 as a possible D gene (5 bases). From germline, CDR1 is SQVTM and CDR2 ANQGSEA. The ends were cut back, 3 bases at V and 7 bases at J, with 16 bases in the middle. CDR3 length: 13 amino acids. The CDR3 reads CSVEVADRGEQYF. The CDR3 DNA sequence: TGCAGCGTTGAGGTTGCGGACCGAGGGGAGCAGTACTTC.

This chain uses TRBV29-1 with TRBJ1-2; tentative D call: TRBD1 (5 bases). CDR3 length: 11 amino acids. CDR1 is SQVTM, CDR2 ANQGSEA, per germline. CDR3 nucleotide sequence: TGCACCTCCGAGGGGAGTCATGGCTACACCTTC. This codes for CTSEGSHGYTF.

DNA of the CDR3: TGTGCCAGCAGTTTATCCCTCCTAGCGGGGGGGCCCACAGATACGCAGTATTTT. Translation gives CASSLSLLAGGPTDTQYF. The chain has TRBV28 and TRBJ2-3, with 12 bases matching TRBD2. The CDR3 extends over 18 amino acids. In germline, CDR1 is MDHEN, CDR2 SYDVKM. The J segment lost 2 bases and the V segment lost 1 base, leaving 7 bases of the junction unmatched.

This chain connects TRBV7-6 to TRBJ2-1; 14 bases are shared with TRBD2. Unmatched junction bases numbered 3, after V lost 2 bases and J lost 9 bases. This CDR3 contains 15 residues. Per germline, CDR1 SGHVS and CDR2 FNYEAQ. CDR3 in amino acids: CASSLYGTSGGEQFF. The CDR3 DNA sequence: TGTGCCAGCAGCTTATATGGGACTAGCGGGGGTGAGCAGTTCTTC.

V and J are TRBV7-9 and TRBJ1-1; no clear D gene. V dropped 8 bases and J dropped 0 bases, with 10 bases sitting between them. The CDR3 consists of 13 residues. Germline lookup yields CDR1 SEHNR and CDR2 FQNEAQ (reference sequence). The DNA of the CDR3 is TGTGCCAGCGGATCAACCTTGAACACTGAAGCTTTCTTT. It yields the protein CASGSTLNTEAFF.

The rearrangement uses TRBV6-1 and TRBJ2-5, with 9 bases fitting TRBD1. After removal of 1 base from V and 5 bases from J, the junction contained 8 bases not matched to a gene. The V gene's germline CDR1 is MNHNS and CDR2 SASEGT. This CDR3 has 16 amino acids. This CDR3 is CASSEGTGVFGETQYF. CDR3 nucleotides: TGTGCCAGCAGTGAAGGGACAGGGGTTTTCGGGGAGACCCAGTACTTC.

This clonotype was seen a few times. The chain is built from TRBV4-3 and TRBJ2-2; 7 bases map to TRBD2. The CDR3 is 17 residues long. Germline V CDR1 and CDR2: LGHNA, YSLEER. The V gene end was trimmed by 4 bases and the J gene end by 2 bases; junction bases not matched to a gene: 10. The CDR3 reads CASSPYWGGSNTGELFF. In nucleotides, the CDR3 is TGCGCCAGCAGCCCGTATTGGGGGGGGTCTAACACCGGGGAGCTGTTTTTT.

CDR3 nucleotide sequence: TGTGCCAGCAGTTTTTGGCGGGCCTACGAGCAGTACTTC. It specifies CASSFWRAYEQYF. The chain carries TRBV12-3 or TRBV12-4 and TRBJ2-7; TRBD2 might be the D (5 bases). This CDR3 has 13 residues. Trimming removed 3 bases from V and 2 bases from J, with 8 bases in between.

This clonotype was counted a few times. V and J are TRBV9 and TRBJ2-3; TRBD2 is a possible D gene (6 bases). CDR3 size: 14 residues. V lost 2 bases and J 6 bases, leaving 13 bases between the germline ends. Per the germline V gene, CDR1 is SGDLS and CDR2 is YYNGEE. The CDR3, as DNA: TGTGCCAGCAGCGTTTCAGGGAGCGGGGATACGCAGTATTTT. It codes for CASSVSGSGDTQYF.

Only a few counts were recorded for this clonotype. This rearrangement joins TRBV10-2 to TRBJ2-1; D uncertain. Germline assignment: CDR1 WSHSY and CDR2 SAAADI. Trimming stripped 2 bases from V and 0 bases from J, with 5 bases between. The CDR3 runs 14 residues. CDR3 sequence reads: CASSERNSYNEQFF. CDR3 bases: TGCGCCAGCAGTGAGAGAAACTCCTACAATGAGCAGTTCTTC.

Only a few counts were recorded for this clonotype. The V call is TRBV29-1, the J call TRBJ1-5; D is unresolved. The germline V gene has CDR1 SQVTM and CDR2 ANQGSEA. There are 12 residues in the CDR3. V was clipped by 6 bases and J by 4 bases, with 10 bases between them. In DNA, the CDR3 is TGCAGCGTCCAGGAAGGAAATCAGCCCCAGCATTTT. Translation gives CSVQEGNQPQHF. The full variable domain, with the rest looked up from reference TRBV29-1 and TRBJ1-5, is SAVISQKPSRDICQRGTSLTIQCQVDSQVTMMFWYRQQPGQSLTLIATANQGSEATYESGFVIDKFPISRPNLTFSTLTVSNMSPEDSSIYLCSVQEGNQPQHFGDGTRLSIL.

This clonotype was seen a few times. The junction does not match germline at one end; this may be a read error. V and J are TRBV12-3 or TRBV12-4 and TRBJ2-1; TRBD2 might be the D (5 bases). There are 14 residues in the CDR3. DNA of the CDR3: TGTGCCAGCACCGCTAGCCGAAGCACCTACGAGCAGCACTTC. Protein: CASTASRSTYEQHF.

This clonotype was detected only a few times. V and J are TRBV28 and TRBJ2-7; TRBD1 aligns across 8 bases. The germline V gene has CDR1 MDHEN and CDR2 SYDVKM. This CDR3 is 14 amino acids long. V shed 2 bases, J shed 5 bases, and the junction held 5 bases outside the gene matches. For the CDR3, the DNA is TGTGCCAGCAGTTTAGACAGGGGAGTGGACGAGCAGTACTTC. Translated, it gives CASSLDRGVDEQYF. Filled out from reference TRBV28 and TRBJ2-7, the complete variable domain reads DVKVTQSSRYLVKRTGEKVFLECVQDMDHENMFWYRQDPGLGLRLIYFSYDVKMKEKGDIPEGYSVSREKKERFSLILESASTNQTSMYLCASSLDRGVDEQYFGPGTRLTVT.

The rearrangement uses TRBV19 and TRBJ2-1; 9 bases are a match to TRBD2. Germline V gene sequence: CDR1 LNHDA, CDR2 SQIVND (reference sequence). The junction had 5 bases not matched to a gene; V was cut back by 6 bases and J by 2 bases. The CDR3 is 15 residues long. This chain's CDR3 is CASRRSGGPYNEQFF. The CDR3 nucleotides are TGTGCCAGTAGGCGCAGCGGGGGGCCCTACAATGAGCAGTTCTTC.

This chain uses TRBV29-1 with TRBJ1-2; D is uncertain. The V gene's germline CDR1 is SQVTM and CDR2 ANQGSEA. Trimming shortened V by 5 bases and J by 4 bases, and 11 bases separated the two germline ends. The CDR3 is 12 residues long. CDR3 coding DNA: TGCAGCGTTTCAGAGGGTATCTATGGCTACACCTTC. Protein sequence: CSVSEGIYGYTF.